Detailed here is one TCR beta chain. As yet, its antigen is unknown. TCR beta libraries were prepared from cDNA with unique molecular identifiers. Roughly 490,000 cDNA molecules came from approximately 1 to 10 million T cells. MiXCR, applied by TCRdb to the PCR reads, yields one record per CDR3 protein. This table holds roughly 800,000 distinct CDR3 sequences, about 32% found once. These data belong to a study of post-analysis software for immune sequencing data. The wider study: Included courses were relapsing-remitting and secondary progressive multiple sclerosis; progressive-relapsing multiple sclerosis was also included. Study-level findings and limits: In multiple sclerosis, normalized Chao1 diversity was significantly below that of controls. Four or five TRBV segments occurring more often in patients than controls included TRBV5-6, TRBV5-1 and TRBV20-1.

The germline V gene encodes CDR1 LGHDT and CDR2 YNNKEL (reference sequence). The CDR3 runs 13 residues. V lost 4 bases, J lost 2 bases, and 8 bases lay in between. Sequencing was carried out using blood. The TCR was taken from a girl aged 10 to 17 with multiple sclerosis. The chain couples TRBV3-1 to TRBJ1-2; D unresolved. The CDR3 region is CASSPNPNYGYTF. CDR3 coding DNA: TGTGCCAGCAGCCCTAACCCGAACTATGGCTACACCTTC.